The 3 T cell receptor beta chains presented below share a single source sample, sequenced in a study of blood T cell repertoires in COVID-19. The protocol was immunoSEQ multiplex PCR, while the TCRdb copy is restricted to in-frame clones and leaves out a portion. This sample has some 130,000 clones, with roughly 83% found just once. Sequenced material: peripheral blood. The source of these receptors is a woman in her fifties or sixties with acute or convalescent COVID-19.

V usage is TRBV2 and J usage is TRBJ2-6; D not resolved. The CDR3 has 15 residues. In germline, CDR1 is SNHLY, CDR2 FYNNEI. With 6 bases removed from V and 0 bases from J, the gap between germline ends came to 9 bases. CDR3 nucleotides: TGTGCCAGCAGACCTAGGAACTCTGGGGCCAACGTCCTGACTTTC. Encoded protein: CASRPRNSGANVLTF.

The chain recombines TRBV30 with TRBJ2-3; TRBD2 is a possible D gene (7 bases). Germline values: CDR1 GTSNPN, CDR2 SVGIG (reference sequence). The CDR3 loop spans 12 amino acids. Trimming removed 5 bases at V and 3 bases at J, with 9 bases between. CDR3 sequence (DNA): TGTGCCTGGGGGGGGGCGACAGATACGCAGTATTTT. Translated: CAWGGATDTQYF. The full variable domain, rest sourced from reference TRBV30 and TRBJ2-3, is SQTIHQWPATLVQPVGSPLSLECTVEGTSNPNLYWYRQAAGRGLQLLFYSVGIGQISSEVPQNLSASRPQDRQFILSSKKLLLSDSGFYLCAWGGATDTQYFGPGTRLTVL.

The chain carries TRBV19 and TRBJ2-7, with TRBD1 matching over 7 bases. V lost 3 bases and J lost 3; bases outside the gene matches: 2. Germline values: CDR1 LNHDA, CDR2 SQIVND (reference sequence). The CDR3 loop spans 13 amino acids. CDR3 nucleotides: TGTGCCAGTAGTATCCGGACAGGCTACGAGCAGTACTTC. Its translation is CASSIRTGYEQYF.